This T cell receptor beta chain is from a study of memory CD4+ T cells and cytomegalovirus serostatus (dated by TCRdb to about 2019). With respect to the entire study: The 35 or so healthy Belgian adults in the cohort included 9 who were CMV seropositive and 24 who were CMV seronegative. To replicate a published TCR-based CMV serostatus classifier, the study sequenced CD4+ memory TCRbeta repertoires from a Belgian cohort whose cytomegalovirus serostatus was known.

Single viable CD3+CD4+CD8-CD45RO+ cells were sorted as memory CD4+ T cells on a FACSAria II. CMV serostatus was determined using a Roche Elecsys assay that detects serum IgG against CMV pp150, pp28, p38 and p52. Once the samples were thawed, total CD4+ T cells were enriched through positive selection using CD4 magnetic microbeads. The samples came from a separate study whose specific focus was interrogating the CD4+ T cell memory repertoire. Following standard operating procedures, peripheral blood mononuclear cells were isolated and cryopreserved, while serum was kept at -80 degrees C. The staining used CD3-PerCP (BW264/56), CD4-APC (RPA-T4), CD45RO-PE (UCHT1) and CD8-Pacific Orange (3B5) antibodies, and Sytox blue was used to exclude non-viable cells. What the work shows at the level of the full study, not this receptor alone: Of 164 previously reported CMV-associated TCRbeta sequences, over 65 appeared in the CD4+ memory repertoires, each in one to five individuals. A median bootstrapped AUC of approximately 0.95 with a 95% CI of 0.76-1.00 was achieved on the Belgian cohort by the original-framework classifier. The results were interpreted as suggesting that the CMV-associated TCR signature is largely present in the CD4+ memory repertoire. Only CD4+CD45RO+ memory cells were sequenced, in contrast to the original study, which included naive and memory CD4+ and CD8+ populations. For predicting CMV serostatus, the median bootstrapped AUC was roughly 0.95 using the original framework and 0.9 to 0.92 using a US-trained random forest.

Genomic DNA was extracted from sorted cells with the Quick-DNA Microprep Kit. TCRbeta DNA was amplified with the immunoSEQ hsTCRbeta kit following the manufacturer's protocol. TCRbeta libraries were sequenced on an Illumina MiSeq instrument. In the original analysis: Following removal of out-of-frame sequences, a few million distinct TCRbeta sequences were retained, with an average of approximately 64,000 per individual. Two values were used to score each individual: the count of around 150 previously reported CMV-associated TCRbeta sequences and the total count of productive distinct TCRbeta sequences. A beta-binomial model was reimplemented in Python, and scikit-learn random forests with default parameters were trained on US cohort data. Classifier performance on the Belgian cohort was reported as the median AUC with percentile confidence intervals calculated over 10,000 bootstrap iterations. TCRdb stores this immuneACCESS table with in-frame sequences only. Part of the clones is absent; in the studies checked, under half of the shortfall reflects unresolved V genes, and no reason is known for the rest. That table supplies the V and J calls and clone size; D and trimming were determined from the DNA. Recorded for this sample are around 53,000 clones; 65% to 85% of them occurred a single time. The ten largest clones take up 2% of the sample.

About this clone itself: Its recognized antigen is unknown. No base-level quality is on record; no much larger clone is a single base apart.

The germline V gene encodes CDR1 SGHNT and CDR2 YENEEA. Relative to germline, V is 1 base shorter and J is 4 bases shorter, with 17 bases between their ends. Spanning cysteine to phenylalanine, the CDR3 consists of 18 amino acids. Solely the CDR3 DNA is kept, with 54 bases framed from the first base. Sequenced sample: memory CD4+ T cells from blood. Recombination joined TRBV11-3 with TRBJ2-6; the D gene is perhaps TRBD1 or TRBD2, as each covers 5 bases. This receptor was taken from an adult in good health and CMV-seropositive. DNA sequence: TGTGCCAGCAGCTTAGGCGGAGGCAGGGCGTCCGGGGCCAACGTCCTGACTTTC. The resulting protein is CASSLGGGRASGANVLTF.